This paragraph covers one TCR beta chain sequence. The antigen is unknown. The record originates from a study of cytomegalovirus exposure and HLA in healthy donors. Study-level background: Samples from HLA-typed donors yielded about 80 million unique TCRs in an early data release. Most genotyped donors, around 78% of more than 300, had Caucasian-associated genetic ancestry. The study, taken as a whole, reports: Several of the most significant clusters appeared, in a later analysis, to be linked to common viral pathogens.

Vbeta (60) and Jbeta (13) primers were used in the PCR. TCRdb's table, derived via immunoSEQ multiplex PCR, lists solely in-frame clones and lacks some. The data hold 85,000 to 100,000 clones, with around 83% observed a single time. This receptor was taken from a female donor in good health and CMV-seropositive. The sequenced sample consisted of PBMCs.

CDR3 in amino acids: CAWKGSGDYNSPLHF. The CDR3 nucleotides read TGTGCCTGGAAGGGGTCAGGGGATTATAATTCACCCCTCCACTTT. The chain combines TRBV30 with TRBJ1-6, with a possible D match to TRBD1 (6 bases). V lost 4 bases and J 4 bases, leaving 14 bases between the germline ends. The CDR3 runs to 15 residues. Germline assignment: CDR1 GTSNPN and CDR2 SVGIG (reference sequence).